This TCR beta chain appears in the sequencing data of a study of cytomegalovirus exposure and HLA in healthy donors. Study-level information: Drawn from HLA-typed donors, tens of millions of unique TCRs were held in an early data release. Points from the study as a whole: No immune exposure information besides CMV serostatus was available.

60 Vbeta and 13 Jbeta primers were used in PCR. The table came from immunoSEQ multiplex PCR; TCRdb's copy has only in-frame clones and leaves some out. The sample holds 96,000 or so clones, around 79% seen once. The germline V gene encodes CDR1 ENHRY and CDR2 SYGVKD. V was pared by 2 bases and J by 4 bases, with 9 bases between. The CDR3 contains 13 residues. This clone came up a few times. Its target is not known. The TCR originated in a woman aged 65 to 85 in good health and CMV-seropositive. The V and J genes are TRBV10-3 and TRBJ2-7, with D maybe TRBD2 (6 bases). Sequencing was carried out using PBMCs. CDR3 sequence: CAISERELYEQYF. CDR3 DNA sequence: TGTGCCATCAGTGAGCGGGAGTTATACGAGCAGTACTTC.